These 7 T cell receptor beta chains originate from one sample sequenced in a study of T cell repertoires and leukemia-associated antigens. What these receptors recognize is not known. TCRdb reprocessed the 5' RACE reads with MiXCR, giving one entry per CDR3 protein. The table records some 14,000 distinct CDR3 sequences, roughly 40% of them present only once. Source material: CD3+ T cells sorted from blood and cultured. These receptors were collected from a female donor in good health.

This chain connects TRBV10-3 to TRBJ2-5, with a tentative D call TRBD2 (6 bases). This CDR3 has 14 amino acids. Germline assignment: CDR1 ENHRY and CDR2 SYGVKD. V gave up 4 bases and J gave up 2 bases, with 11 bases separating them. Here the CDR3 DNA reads TGTGCCATCAGTGGGGACTCAAGACAAGAGACCCAGTACTTC. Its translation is CAISGDSRQETQYF.

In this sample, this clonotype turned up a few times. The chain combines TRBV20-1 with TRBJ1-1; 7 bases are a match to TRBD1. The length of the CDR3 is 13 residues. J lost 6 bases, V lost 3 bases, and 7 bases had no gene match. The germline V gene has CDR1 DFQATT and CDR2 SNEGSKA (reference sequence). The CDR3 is CSARTTGSAEAFF. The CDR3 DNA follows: TGCAGTGCTAGGACGACAGGGTCAGCTGAAGCTTTCTTT.

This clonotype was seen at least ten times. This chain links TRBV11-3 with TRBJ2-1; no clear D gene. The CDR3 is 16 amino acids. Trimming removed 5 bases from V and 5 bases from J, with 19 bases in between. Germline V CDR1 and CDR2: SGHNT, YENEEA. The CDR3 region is CASSHKQWYGNNEQFF. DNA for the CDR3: TGTGCCAGCAGCCATAAACAGTGGTACGGTAACAATGAGCAGTTCTTC.

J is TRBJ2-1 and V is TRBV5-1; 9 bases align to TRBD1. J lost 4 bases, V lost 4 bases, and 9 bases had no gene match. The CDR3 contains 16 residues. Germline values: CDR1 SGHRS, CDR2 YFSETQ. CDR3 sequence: CASSGEQGAVYNEQFF. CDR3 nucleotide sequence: TGCGCCAGCAGCGGAGAACAGGGGGCGGTATACAATGAGCAGTTCTTC.

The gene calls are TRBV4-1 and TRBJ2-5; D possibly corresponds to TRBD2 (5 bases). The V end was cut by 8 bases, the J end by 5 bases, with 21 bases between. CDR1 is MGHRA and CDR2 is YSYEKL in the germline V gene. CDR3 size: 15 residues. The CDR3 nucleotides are TGCGCCAGCGGCTTGTCGGGGAGCGGAATTGAGACCCAGTACTTC. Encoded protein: CASGLSGSGIETQYF.

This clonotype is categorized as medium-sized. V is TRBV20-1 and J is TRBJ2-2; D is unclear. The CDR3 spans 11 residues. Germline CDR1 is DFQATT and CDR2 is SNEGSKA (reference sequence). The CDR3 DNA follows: TGCGGGCTCGGGTGGCACGGGGAGCTGTTTTTT. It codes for CGLGWHGELFF.

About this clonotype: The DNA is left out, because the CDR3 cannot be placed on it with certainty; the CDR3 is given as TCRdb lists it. The CDR3 reads CASSFYICSALRGTFQPQHF. The rearrangement joins TRBV7-3 to TRBJ1-5; TRBD1 was called by the table and not checked on the DNA. Germline V gives CDR1 SGHTA, CDR2 FQGTGA. The CDR3 extends over 20 residues, inclusive of both ends.